Here is one T cell receptor beta chain with its context. These data belong to a study of blood T cell repertoires in COVID-19. Overall study: Acute and convalescent COVID-19 specimens originated in the United States, Italy and Spain. PBMCs, B-cell-depleted T cells, or T cells provided the cDNA or gDNA that made up the material.

The germline V gene has CDR1 GTSNPN and CDR2 SVGIG (reference sequence). The CDR3 covers 15 residues. Trimming cost V 2 bases and J 2 bases; bases outside gene matches: 6. The Seattle patients, enrolled during active infection, were followed longitudinally. Original processing methods: Estimation of nucleated cell counts was performed using reference gene primer amplification. Sequenced by immunoSEQ multiplex PCR; TCRdb stores in-frame clones only, minus some. The DNA gave D and trimming, while V, J and clone size come from that table. The table records some 65,000 clones, less than 95% of them present only once.

The sequenced sample was peripheral blood. The sequence derives from a man aged 50-59 years with COVID-19, enrolled during active disease. The V gene is TRBV30, the J gene TRBJ2-7; 10 bases line up with TRBD1. CDR3 loop: CAWSNGGQGPYEQYF. The CDR3 region has the DNA TGTGCCTGGAGTAACGGGGGACAGGGGCCCTACGAGCAGTACTTC.